The T cell receptor beta chain under discussion was sequenced for a study of radiotherapy plus CTLA-4 blockade in lung cancer. Findings and caveats of the study: Clones of tumor-derived TCRs expanded in blood after radiotherapy plus ipilimumab.

The table came from immunoSEQ multiplex PCR; TCRdb's copy has only in-frame clones and leaves some out. In the table there are about 110,000 clones, 85% of which are singletons. As concerns this clone: Its matching antigen is unknown. This sample includes further DNA sequences coding for the same CDR3.

V gave up 1 base and J gave up 4 bases, with 2 bases separating them. The CDR3 contains 11 residues. Germline values: CDR1 SGHDT, CDR2 YYEEEE. The receptor's source is a human donor with non-small cell lung cancer that progressed on radiotherapy plus ipilimumab. Some clones in this sample may be carry-over from other donors' samples. The source was peripheral blood, collected from a patient treated with radiotherapy plus ipilimumab. The chain links TRBV5-6 to TRBJ2-5; D call uncertain. The CDR3 here is CASSLRETQYF. The CDR3 bases are TGTGCCAGCAGCTTGAGAGAGACCCAGTACTTC.